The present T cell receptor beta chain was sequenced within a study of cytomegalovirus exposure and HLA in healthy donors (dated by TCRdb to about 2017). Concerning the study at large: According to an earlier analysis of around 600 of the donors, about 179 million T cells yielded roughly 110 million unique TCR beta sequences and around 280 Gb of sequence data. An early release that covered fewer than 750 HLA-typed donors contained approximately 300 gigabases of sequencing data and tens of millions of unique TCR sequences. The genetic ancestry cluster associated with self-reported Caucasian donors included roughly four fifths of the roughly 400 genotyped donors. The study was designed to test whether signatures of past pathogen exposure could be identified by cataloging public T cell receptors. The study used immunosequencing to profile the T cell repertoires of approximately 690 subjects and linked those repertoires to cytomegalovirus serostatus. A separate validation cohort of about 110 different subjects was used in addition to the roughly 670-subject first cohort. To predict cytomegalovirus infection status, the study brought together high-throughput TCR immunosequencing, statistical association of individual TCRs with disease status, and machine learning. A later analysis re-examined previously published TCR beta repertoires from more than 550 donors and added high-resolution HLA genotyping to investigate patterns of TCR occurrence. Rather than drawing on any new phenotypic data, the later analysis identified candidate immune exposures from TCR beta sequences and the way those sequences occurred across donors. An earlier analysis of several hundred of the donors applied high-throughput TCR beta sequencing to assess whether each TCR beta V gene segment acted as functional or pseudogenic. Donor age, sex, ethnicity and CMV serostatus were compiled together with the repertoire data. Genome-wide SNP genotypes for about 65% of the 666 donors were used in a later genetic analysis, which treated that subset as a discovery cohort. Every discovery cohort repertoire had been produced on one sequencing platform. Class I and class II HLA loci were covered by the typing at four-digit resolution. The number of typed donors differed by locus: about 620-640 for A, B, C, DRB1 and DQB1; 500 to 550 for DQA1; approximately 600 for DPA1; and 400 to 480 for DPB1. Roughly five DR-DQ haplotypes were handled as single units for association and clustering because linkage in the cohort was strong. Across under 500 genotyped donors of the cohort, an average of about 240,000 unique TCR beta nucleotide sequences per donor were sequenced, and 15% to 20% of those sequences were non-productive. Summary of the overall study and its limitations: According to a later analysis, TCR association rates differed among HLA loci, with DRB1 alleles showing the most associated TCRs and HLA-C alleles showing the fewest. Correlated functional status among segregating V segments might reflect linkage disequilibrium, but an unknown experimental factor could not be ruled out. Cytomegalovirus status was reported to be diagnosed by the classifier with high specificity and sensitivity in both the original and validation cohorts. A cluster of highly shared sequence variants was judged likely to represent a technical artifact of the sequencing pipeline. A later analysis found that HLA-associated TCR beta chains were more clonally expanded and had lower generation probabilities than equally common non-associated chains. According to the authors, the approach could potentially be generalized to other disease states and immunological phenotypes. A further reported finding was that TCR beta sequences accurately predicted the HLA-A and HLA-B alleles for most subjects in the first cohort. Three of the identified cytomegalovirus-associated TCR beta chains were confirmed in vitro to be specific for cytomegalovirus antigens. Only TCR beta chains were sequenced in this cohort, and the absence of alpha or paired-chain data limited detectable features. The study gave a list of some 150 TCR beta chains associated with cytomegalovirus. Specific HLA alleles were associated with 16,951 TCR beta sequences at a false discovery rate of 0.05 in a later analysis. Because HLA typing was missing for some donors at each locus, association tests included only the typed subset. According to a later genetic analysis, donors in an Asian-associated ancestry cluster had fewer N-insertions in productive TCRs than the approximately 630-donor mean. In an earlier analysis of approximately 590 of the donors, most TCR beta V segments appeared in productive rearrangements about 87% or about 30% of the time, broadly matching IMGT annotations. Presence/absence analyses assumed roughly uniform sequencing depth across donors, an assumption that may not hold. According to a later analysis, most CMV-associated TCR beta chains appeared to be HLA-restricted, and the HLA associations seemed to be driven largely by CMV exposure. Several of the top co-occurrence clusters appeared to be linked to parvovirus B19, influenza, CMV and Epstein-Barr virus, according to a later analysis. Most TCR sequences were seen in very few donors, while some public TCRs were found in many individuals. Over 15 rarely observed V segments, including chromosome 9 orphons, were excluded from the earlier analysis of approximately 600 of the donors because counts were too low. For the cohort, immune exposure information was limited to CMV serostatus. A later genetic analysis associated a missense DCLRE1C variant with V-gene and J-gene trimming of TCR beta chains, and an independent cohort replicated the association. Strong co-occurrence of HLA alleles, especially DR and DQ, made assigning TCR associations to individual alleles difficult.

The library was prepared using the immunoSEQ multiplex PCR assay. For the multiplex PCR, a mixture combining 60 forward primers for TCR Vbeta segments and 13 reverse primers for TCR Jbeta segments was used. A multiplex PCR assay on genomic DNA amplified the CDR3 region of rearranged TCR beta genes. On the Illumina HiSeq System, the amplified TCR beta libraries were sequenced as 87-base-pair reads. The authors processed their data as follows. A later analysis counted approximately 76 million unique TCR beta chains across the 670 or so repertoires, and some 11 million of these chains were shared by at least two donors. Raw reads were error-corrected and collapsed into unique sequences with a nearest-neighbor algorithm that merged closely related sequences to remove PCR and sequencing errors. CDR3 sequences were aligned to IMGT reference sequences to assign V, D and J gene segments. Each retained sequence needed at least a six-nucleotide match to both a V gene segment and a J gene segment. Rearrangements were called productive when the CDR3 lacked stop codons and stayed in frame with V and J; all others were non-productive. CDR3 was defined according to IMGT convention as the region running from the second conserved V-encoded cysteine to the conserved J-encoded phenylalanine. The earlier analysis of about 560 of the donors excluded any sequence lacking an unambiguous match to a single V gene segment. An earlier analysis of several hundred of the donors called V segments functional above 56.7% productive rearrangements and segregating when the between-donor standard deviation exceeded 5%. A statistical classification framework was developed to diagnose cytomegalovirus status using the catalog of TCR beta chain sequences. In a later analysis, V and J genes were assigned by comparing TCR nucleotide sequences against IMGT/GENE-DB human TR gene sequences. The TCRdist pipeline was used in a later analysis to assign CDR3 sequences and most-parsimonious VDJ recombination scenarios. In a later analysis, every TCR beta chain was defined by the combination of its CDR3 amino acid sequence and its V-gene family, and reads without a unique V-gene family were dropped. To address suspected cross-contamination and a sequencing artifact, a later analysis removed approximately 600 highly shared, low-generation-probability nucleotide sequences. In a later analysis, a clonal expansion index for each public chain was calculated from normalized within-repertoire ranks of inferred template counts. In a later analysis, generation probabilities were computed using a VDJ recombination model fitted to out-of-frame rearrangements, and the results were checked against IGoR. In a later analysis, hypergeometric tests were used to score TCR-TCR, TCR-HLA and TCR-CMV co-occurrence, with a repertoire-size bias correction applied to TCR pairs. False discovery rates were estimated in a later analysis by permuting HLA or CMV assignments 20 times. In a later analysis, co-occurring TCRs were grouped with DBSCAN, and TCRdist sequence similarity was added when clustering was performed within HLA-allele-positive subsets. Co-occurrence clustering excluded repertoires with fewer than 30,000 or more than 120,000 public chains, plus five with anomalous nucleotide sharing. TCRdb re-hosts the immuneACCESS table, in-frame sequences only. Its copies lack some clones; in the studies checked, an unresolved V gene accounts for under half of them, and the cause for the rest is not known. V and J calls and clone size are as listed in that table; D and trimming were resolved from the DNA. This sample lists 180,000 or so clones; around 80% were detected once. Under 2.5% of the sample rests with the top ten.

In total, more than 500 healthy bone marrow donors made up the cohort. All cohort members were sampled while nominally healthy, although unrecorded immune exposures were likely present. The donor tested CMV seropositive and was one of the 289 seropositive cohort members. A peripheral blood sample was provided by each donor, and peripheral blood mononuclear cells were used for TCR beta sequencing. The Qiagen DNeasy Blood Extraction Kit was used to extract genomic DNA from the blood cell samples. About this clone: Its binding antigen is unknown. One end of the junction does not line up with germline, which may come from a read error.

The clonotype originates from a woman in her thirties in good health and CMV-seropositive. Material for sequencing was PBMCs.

In nucleotides, the sequence is TGTGCCAGCAGCTGGGGCGGGGGACGGGAGCCCTTC. This codes for CASSWGGGREPF. Recombination joined TRBV5-8 with TRBJ1-2, with a weak D call of TRBD1 (5 bases match). The CDR3 runs 12 residues from the cysteine to the phenylalanine. Only the CDR3 portion is preserved as DNA: 36 bases, with reading frame beginning at the first base. CDR1 and CDR2 were assigned from the germline V gene as SGHTS and YDEGEE.